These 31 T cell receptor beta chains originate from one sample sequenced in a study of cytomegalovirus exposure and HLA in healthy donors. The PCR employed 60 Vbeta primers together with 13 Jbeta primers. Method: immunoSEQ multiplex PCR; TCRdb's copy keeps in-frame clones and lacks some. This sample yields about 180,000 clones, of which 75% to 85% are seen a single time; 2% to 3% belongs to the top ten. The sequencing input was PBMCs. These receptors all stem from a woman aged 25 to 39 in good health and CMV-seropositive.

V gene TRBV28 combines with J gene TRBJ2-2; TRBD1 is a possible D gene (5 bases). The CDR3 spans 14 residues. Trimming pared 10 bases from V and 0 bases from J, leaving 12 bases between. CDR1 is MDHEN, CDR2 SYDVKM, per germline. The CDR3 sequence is CAIGQPPNTGELFF. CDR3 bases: TGTGCCATCGGACAACCACCGAACACCGGGGAGCTGTTTTTT.

The CDR3 loop reads CASSLFRGGVLNEQFF. The CDR3 nucleotides are TGTGCCAGCAGCCTCTTTCGGGGGGGGGTTTTGAATGAGCAGTTCTTC. V usage is TRBV7-9 and J usage is TRBJ2-1; 8 nucleotides line up with TRBD2. This CDR3 contains 16 residues. CDR1 is SEHNR and CDR2 is FQNEAQ in the germline V gene (reference sequence). The J segment lost 7 bases and the V segment lost 5 bases, leaving 13 bases of the junction unmatched.

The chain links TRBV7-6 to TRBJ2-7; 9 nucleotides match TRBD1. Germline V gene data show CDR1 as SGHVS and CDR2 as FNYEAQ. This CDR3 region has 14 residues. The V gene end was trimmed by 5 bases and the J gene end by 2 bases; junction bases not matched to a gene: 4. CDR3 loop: CASSRTGVTYEQYF. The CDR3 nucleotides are TGTGCCAGCAGCCGGACAGGGGTGACCTACGAGCAGTACTTC.

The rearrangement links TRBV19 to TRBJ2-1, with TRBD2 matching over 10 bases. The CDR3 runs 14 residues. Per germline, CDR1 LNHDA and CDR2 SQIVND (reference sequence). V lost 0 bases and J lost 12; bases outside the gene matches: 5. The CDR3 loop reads CASSIDGLAGVQFF. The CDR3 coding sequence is TGTGCCAGTAGTATAGATGGGCTAGCGGGGGTGCAGTTCTTC.

The CDR3 region has the DNA TGTGCCAGCAGCTTAGAGGCAGGGATCGGGCCCTCCTACGAGCAGTACTTC. Translating gives CASSLEAGIGPSYEQYF. The genes are TRBV7-2 and TRBJ2-7, with D perhaps matching TRBD1 (5 bases). Germline V gene data show CDR1 as SGHTA and CDR2 as FQGNSA. Trimming took 1 base from V and 0 from J, leaving 16 bases between them. The CDR3 extends over 17 amino acids.

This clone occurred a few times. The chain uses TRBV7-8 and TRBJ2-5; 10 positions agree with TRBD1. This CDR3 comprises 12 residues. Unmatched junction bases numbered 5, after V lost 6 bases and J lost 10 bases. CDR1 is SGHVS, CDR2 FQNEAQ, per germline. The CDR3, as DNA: TGTGCCAGCAGACCCCGGGACAGGGGCCAGTACTTC. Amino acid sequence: CASRPRDRGQYF.

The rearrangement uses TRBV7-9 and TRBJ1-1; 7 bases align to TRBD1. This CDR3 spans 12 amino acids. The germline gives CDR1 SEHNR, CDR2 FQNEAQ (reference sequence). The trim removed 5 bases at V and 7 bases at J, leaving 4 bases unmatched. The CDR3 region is CASSRTGNEAFF. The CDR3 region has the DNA TGTGCCAGCAGCCGGACAGGTAATGAAGCTTTCTTT.

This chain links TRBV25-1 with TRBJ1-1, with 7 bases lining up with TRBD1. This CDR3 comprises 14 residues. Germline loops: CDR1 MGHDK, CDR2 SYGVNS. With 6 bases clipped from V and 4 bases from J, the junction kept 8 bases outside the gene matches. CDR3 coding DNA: TGTGCCAGCAGGGAGACAGGGTGGGGCACTGAAGCTTTCTTT. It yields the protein CASRETGWGTEAFF.

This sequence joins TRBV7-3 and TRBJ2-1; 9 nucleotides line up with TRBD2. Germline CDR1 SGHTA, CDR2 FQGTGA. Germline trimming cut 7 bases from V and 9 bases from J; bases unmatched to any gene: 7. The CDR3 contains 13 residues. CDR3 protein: CASTAGGQGEQFF. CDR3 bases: TGTGCCAGCACAGCGGGGGGCCAGGGTGAGCAGTTCTTC.

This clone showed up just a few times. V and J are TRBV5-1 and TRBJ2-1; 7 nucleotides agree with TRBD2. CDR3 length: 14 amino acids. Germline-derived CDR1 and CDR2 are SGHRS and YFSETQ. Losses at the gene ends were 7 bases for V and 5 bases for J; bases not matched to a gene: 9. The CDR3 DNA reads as TGCGCCAGCTGGGGCGGGGGTGGAAACAATGAGCAGTTCTTC. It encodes CASWGGGGNNEQFF.

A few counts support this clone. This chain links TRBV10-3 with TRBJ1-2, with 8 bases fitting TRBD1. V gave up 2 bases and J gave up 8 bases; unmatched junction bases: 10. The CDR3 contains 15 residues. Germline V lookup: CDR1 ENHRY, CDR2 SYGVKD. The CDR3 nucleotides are TGTGCCATCAGTGAGCCCGGGACAGGCTGGGACGGCTACACCTTC. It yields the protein CAISEPGTGWDGYTF.

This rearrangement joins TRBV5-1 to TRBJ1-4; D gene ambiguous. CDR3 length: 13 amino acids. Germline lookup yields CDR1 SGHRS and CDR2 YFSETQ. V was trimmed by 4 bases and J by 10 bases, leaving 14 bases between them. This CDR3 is CASSPESGGKLFF. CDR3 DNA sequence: TGCGCCAGCAGCCCTGAGTCCGGTGGAAAACTGTTTTTT.

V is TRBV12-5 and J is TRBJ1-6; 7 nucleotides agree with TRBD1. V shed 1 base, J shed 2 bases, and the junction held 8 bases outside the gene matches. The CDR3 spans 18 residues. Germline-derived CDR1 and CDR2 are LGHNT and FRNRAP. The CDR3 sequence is CASGLDPGQWAYNSPLHF. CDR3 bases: TGTGCTAGTGGTTTGGACCCGGGACAGTGGGCCTATAATTCACCCCTCCACTTT.

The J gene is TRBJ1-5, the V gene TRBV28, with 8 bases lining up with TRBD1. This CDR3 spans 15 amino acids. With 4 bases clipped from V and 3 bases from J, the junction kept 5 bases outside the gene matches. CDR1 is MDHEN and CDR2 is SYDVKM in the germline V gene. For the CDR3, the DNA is TGTGCCAGCAGTTGGAGACAGGGGATCAATCAGCCCCAGCATTTT. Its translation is CASSWRQGINQPQHF.

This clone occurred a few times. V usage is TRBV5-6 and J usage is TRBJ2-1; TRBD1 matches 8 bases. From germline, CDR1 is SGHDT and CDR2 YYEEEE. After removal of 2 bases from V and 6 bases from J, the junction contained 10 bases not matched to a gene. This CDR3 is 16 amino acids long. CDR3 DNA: TGTGCCAGCAGCTTTTACCGGCAGGGGGCTAGCAATGAGCAGTTCTTC. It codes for CASSFYRQGASNEQFF.

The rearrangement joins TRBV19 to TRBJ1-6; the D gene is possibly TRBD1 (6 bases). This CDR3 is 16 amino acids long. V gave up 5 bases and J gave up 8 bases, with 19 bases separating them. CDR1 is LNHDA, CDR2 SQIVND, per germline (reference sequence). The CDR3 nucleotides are TGTGCCAGTAGTCTTGGGGCAGGGACACGGTATTCACCCCTCCACTTT. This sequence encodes CASSLGAGTRYSPLHF.

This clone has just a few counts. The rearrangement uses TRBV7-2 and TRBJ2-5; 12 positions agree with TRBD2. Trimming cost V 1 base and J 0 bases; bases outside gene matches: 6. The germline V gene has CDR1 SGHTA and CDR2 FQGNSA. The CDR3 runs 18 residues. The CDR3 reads CASSLGASGGGYQETQYF. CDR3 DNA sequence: TGTGCCAGCAGCTTAGGGGCTAGCGGGGGGGGGTACCAAGAGACCCAGTACTTC.

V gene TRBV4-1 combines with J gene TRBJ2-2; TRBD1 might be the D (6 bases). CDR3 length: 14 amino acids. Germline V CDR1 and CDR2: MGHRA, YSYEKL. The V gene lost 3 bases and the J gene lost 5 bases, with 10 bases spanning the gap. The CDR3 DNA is TGCGCCAGCAGCCACTTGACAGGAACCGGGGAGCTGTTTTTT. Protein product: CASSHLTGTGELFF.

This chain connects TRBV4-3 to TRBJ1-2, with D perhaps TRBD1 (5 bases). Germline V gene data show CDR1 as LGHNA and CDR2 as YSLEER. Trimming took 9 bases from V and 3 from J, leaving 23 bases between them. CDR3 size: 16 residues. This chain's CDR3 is CASRFGTNTTDYGYTF. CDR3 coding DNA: TGCGCCAGTAGATTCGGGACTAATACGACGGACTATGGCTACACCTTC.

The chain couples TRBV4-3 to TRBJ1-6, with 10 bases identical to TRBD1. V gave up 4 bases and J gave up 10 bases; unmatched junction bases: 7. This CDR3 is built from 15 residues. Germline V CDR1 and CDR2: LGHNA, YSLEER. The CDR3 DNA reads TGCGCCAGCAGCCGAGGGGACAGGGGTAGATCACCCCTCCACTTT. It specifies CASSRGDRGRSPLHF.

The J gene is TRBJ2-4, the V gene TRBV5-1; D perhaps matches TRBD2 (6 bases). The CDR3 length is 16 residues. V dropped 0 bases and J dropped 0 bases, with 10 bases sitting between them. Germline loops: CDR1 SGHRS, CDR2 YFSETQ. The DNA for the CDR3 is TGCGCCAGCAGCTTGGCCTCGGGACTAGCCAAAAACATTCAGTACTTC. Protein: CASSLASGLAKNIQYF.

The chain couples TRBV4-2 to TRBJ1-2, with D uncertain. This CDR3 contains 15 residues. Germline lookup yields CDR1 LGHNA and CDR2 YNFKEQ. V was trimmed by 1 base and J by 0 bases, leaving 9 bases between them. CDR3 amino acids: CASSQAGEANYGYTF. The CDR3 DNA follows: TGTGCCAGCAGCCAAGCCGGGGAGGCTAACTATGGCTACACCTTC.

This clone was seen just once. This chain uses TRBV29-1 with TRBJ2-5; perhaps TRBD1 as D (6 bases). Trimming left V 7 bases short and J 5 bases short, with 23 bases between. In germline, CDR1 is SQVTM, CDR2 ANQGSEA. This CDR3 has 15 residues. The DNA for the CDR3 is TGCAGCGCCCAGAGGAATCAGGGGCGTCGGGAGACCCAGTACTTC. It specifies CSAQRNQGRRETQYF.

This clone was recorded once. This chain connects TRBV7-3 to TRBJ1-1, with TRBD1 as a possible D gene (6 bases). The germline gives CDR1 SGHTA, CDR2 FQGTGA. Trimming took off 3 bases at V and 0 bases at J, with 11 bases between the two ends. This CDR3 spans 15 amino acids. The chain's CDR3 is CASSFGQLMNTEAFF. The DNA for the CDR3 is TGTGCCAGCAGCTTCGGACAGCTCATGAACACTGAAGCTTTCTTT. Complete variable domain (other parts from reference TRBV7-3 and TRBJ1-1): GAGVSQTPSNKVTEKGKYVELRCDPISGHTALYWYRQSLGQGPEFLIYFQGTGAADDSGLPNDRFFAVRPEGSVSTLKIQRTERGDSAVYLCASSFGQLMNTEAFFGQGTRLTVV.

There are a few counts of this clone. In nucleotides, the CDR3 is TGTGCCAGCAGTGAAGAGGCTAGCGGGGCTTACGAGCAGTACTTC. It codes for CASSEEASGAYEQYF. This sequence joins TRBV6-1 and TRBJ2-7; 9 nucleotides line up with TRBD2. After removal of 1 base from V and 4 bases from J, the junction contained 5 bases not matched to a gene. This CDR3 is built from 15 residues. Germline V gene data show CDR1 as MNHNS and CDR2 as SASEGT.

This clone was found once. The CDR3, as DNA: TGTGCCAGCAGCACCCCCGGGACAGGGGATTTTGGAAACACCATATATTTT. Amino acid sequence: CASSTPGTGDFGNTIYF. This sequence joins TRBV5-4 and TRBJ1-3; 10 nucleotides align to TRBD1. Germline V gene sequence: CDR1 SGHNT, CDR2 YYREEE (reference sequence). This CDR3 is 17 amino acids long. With V trimmed by 4 bases and J by 3 bases, 10 bases remained unmatched.

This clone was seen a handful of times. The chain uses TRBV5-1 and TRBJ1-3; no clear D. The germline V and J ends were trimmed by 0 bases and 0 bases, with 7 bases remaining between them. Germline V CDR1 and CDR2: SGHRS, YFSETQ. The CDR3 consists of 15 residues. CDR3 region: CASSLGGFSGNTIYF. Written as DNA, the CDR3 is TGCGCCAGCAGCTTGGGAGGCTTCTCTGGAAACACCATATATTTT.

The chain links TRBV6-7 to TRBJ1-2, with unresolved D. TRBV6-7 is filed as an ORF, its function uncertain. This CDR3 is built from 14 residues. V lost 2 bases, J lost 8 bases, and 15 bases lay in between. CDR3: CASSYVLRPGGYTF. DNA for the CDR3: TGTGCCAGCAGTTACGTACTACGACCGGGGGGCTACACCTTC.

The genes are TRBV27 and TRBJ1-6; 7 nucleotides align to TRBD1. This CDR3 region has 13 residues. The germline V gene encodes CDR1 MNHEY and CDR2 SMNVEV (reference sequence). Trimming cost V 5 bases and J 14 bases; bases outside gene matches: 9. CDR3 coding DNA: TGTGCCAGCAGTCCTCGACAGGGCAGGACCCTCCACTTT. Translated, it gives CASSPRQGRTLHF.

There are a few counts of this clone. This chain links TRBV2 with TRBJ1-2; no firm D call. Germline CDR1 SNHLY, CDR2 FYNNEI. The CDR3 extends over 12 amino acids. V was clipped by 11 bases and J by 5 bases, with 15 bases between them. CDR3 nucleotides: TGTGCCGGGAGGGTACCCAATTATGGCTACACCTTC. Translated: CAGRVPNYGYTF.

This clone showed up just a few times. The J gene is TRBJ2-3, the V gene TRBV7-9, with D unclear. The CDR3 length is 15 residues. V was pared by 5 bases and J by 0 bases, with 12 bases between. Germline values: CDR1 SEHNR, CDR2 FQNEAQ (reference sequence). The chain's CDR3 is CASSPQVPSTDTQYF. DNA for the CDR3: TGTGCCAGCAGCCCCCAGGTTCCTAGCACAGATACGCAGTATTTT.